Reported below is one TCR beta chain. No cognate antigen has been identified for it. Base quality data are lacking; no much larger clone is found one base away. The cohort was made up of about 610 healthy bone marrow donors. Cohort members were all nominally healthy when sampled, although unrecorded immune exposures were likely present. The donor was CMV seropositive and belonged to the group of 250 to 300 seropositive cohort members. Each donor provided a peripheral blood sample, and peripheral blood mononuclear cells were used for TCR beta sequencing. Genomic DNA extraction from the blood cell samples was performed with the Qiagen DNeasy Blood Extraction Kit. Reading from cysteine to phenylalanine, the CDR3 counts 13 amino acids. Only the CDR3 DNA is retained, 39 bases long and in frame from the first base. The germline V gene yields SGHTA for CDR1 and FQGTGA for CDR2. Trimming removed 5 bases from V and 8 bases from J, leaving 15 bases between the germline ends.

The data derive from a study of cytomegalovirus exposure and HLA in healthy donors (dated by TCRdb to the late 2010s). Notes on the research overall: In an earlier analysis of around 540 of the donors, less than 350 Gb of sequence data and 90 million to 120 million unique TCR beta sequences from 180 million or so T cells were reported. Roughly 300 gigabases of sequencing data and 70 million to 100 million unique TCR sequences made up an early release that covered over 550 HLA-typed donors. Among the roughly 410 genotyped donors, approximately 81% belonged to the genetic ancestry cluster associated with self-reported Caucasian donors. The study aimed to test whether signatures of past pathogen exposure could be identified by cataloging public T cell receptors. The T cell repertoires of 666 subjects were profiled by immunosequencing and related to cytomegalovirus serostatus. In addition to the first cohort of 666 subjects, a separate validation cohort of approximately 120 different subjects was used. High-throughput TCR immunosequencing, statistical association of individual TCRs with disease status, and machine learning were combined to predict cytomegalovirus infection status. A later analysis re-analyzed previously published TCR beta repertoires from 666 donors and added high-resolution HLA genotyping to study TCR occurrence patterns. The later analysis used no new phenotypic data to find candidate immune exposures, relying instead on TCR beta sequences and their occurrence across donors. In an earlier analysis of 500 to 650 of the donors, high-throughput TCR beta sequencing was used to judge whether each TCR beta V gene segment behaved as functional or pseudogenic. Alongside the repertoire data, information on donor age, sex, ethnicity and CMV serostatus was compiled. Genome-wide SNP genotypes for about 65% of the 666 donors were used in a later genetic analysis, which treated that subset as a discovery cohort. Every repertoire in the discovery cohort had been generated on one and the same sequencing platform. Both class I and class II loci were covered by HLA typing, at four-digit resolution. Typing coverage varied by locus: roughly 629-640 donors for A, B, C, DRB1 and DQB1; more than 500 for DQA1; about 600 for DPA1; under 490 for DPB1. Four or five DR-DQ haplotypes were handled as single units for association and clustering because linkage in the cohort was strong. Among roughly 400 genotyped donors of the cohort, an average of approximately 240,000 unique TCR beta nucleotide sequences was sequenced per donor, of which about 19% were non-productive.

Libraries were built with the immunoSEQ multiplex PCR assay. For the multiplex PCR, a mixture combining 60 forward primers for TCR Vbeta segments and 13 reverse primers for TCR Jbeta segments was used. The CDR3 region of rearranged TCR beta genes was amplified from genomic DNA by a multiplex PCR assay. Amplified TCR beta libraries were sequenced as 87-base-pair reads on the Illumina HiSeq System. Concerning the study's data processing: Across the roughly 640 repertoires, a later analysis counted roughly 77 million unique TCR beta chains, 9 million to 14 million of which were shared by at least two donors. A nearest-neighbor algorithm error-corrected the raw reads and collapsed the reads into unique sequences, merging closely related sequences to remove PCR and sequencing errors. To assign V, D and J gene segments, CDR3 sequences were aligned to IMGT reference sequences. Each retained sequence needed at least a six-nucleotide match to both a V gene segment and a J gene segment. A rearrangement was called productive if the CDR3 had no stop codons and remained in frame with V and J, and every other rearrangement was called non-productive. Following IMGT convention, CDR3 was defined as the stretch from the second conserved V-encoded cysteine to the conserved J-encoded phenylalanine. The earlier analysis of 587 of the donors excluded sequences that lacked an unambiguous match to a single V gene segment. In an earlier analysis of 450 to 700 of the donors, V segments were called functional above 56.7% productive rearrangements and were called segregating when the between-donor standard deviation exceeded 5%. A statistical classification framework was built to diagnose cytomegalovirus status from the catalog of TCR beta chain sequences. In a later analysis, TCR nucleotide sequences were compared against IMGT/GENE-DB human TR gene sequences so that V and J genes could be assigned. Using the TCRdist pipeline, a later analysis assigned CDR3 sequences along with most-parsimonious VDJ recombination scenarios. In a later analysis, every TCR beta chain was defined by the combination of its CDR3 amino acid sequence and its V-gene family, and reads without a unique V-gene family were dropped. As a way to deal with suspected cross-contamination and a sequencing artifact, a later analysis dropped nearly 600 nucleotide sequences that were highly shared and had low generation probability. In a later analysis, a clonal expansion index was calculated for each public chain from normalized within-repertoire ranks of inferred template counts. In a later analysis, generation probabilities were computed using a VDJ recombination model fitted to out-of-frame rearrangements, and the results were checked against IGoR. In a later analysis, hypergeometric tests were used to score TCR-TCR, TCR-HLA and TCR-CMV co-occurrence, with a repertoire-size bias correction applied to TCR pairs. A later analysis estimated false discovery rates by permuting HLA or CMV assignments 20 times. In a later analysis, co-occurring TCRs were grouped using DBSCAN, and TCRdist sequence similarity was added for clustering within HLA-allele-positive subsets. Repertoires with fewer than 30,000 or more than 120,000 public chains, plus five repertoires with anomalous nucleotide sharing, were excluded from co-occurrence clustering. TCRdb stores this immuneACCESS table with in-frame sequences only. Part of the clones is absent; in the studies checked, under half of the shortfall reflects unresolved V genes, and no reason is known for the rest. V, J and clone size are those of that table, while D and trimming were read from the DNA. The sample records roughly 87,000 clones, around 79% of which are singletons. In total, the top ten clones hold about 15% of the sample.

Broader findings and caveats from the paper: When HLA alleles, especially DR and DQ, strongly co-occurred, TCR associations were difficult to assign to individual alleles. It was suggested by the authors that the approach could potentially be generalized to other disease states and immunological phenotypes. In an earlier analysis of about 540 of the donors, most TCR beta V segments were observed in productive rearrangements about 87% or about 30% of the time, broadly matching IMGT annotations. The study gave a list of around 170 TCR beta chains associated with cytomegalovirus. Cytomegalovirus status was reported to be diagnosed by the classifier with high specificity and sensitivity in both the original and validation cohorts. A later analysis found that most CMV-associated TCR beta chains appeared HLA-restricted, with HLA associations seemingly driven largely by CMV exposure. A later analysis associated about 16,000 TCR beta sequences with specific HLA alleles at a false discovery rate of 0.05. In vitro tests confirmed that three of the cytomegalovirus-associated TCR beta chains recognize cytomegalovirus antigens. A later genetic analysis associated a missense DCLRE1C variant with V-gene and J-gene trimming of TCR beta chains, and an independent cohort replicated the association. A later analysis found that HLA-associated TCR beta chains were more clonally expanded and had lower generation probabilities than equally common non-associated chains. A further reported finding was that TCR beta sequences accurately predicted the HLA-A and HLA-B alleles for most subjects in the first cohort. Linkage disequilibrium might explain the correlated functional status among segregating V segments, but an unknown experimental factor could not be ruled out. Several of the top co-occurrence clusters appeared to be linked to parvovirus B19, influenza, CMV and Epstein-Barr virus, according to a later analysis. Presence/absence analyses assumed roughly uniform sequencing depth across donors, an assumption that may not hold. The earlier analysis of nearly 600 of the donors excluded seventeen rarely observed V segments, including chromosome 9 orphons, because counts were too low. According to a later analysis, TCR association rates differed among HLA loci, with DRB1 alleles showing the most associated TCRs and HLA-C alleles showing the fewest. CMV serostatus was the only immune exposure information available for the cohort. While some public TCRs were present in many individuals, most TCR sequences turned up only very rarely across donors. In this cohort, only TCR beta chains were sequenced, and detectable features were limited by the absence of alpha or paired-chain data. Because HLA typing was unavailable for some donors at each locus, only the typed subset was used in association tests. According to a later genetic analysis, donors in an Asian-associated ancestry cluster had fewer N-insertions in productive TCRs than the approximately 650-donor mean. Because the 87-base-pair reads could not distinguish some IMGT-functional V segments, including TRBV6-2 and TRBV6-3, those segments were excluded. A cluster of highly shared sequence variants was judged likely to represent a technical artifact of the sequencing pipeline.

This sequence originates from a woman in her thirties or forties in good health and CMV-seropositive. The sequenced sample was PBMCs. The chain is assembled from TRBV7-3 and TRBJ1-2; D gene: possibly TRBD1, on 5 matching bases. The CDR3 protein: CASSPGPFMGYTF. The DNA reads as follows: TGTGCCAGCAGCCCAGGGCCCTTTATGGGCTACACCTTC. The CDR3 plus the reference TRBV7-3 and TRBJ1-2 genes for the other parts give the full variable domain: GAGVSQTPSNKVTEKGKYVELRCDPISGHTALYWYRQSLGQGPEFLIYFQGTGAADDSGLPNDRFFAVRPEGSVSTLKIQRTERGDSAVYLCASSPGPFMGYTFGSGTRLTVV.